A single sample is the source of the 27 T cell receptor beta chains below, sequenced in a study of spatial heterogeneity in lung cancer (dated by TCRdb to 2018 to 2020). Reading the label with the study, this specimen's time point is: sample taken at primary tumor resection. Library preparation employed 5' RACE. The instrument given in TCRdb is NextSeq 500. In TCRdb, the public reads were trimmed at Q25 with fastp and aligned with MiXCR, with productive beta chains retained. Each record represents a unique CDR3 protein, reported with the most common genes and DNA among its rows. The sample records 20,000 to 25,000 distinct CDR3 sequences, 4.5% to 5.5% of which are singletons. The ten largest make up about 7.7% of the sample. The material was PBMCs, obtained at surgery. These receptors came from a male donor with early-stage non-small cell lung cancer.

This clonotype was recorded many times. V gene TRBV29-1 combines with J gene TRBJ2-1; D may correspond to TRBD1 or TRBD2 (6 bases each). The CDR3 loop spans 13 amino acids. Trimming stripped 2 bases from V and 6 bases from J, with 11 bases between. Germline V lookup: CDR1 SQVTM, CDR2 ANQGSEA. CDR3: CSVERGVGNEQFF. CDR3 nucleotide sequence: TGCAGCGTTGAAAGGGGGGTCGGCAATGAGCAGTTCTTC.

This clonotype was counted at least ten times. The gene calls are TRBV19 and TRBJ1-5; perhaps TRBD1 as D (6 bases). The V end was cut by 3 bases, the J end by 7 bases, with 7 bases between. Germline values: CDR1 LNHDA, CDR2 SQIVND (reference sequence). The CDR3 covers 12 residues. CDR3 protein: CASSIRGQPQHF. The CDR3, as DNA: TGTGCCAGTAGTATCAGGGGACAGCCCCAGCATTTT.

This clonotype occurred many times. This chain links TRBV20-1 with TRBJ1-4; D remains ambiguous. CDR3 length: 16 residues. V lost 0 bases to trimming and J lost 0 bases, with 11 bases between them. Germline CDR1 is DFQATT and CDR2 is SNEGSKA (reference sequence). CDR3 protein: CSARDRQIATNEKLFF. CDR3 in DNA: TGCAGTGCTAGAGATAGGCAGATTGCAACTAATGAAAAACTGTTTTTT.

CDR3 coding DNA: TGTGCCAGCAGCCAAGTAGGGGCGGGCACCGGGGAGCTGTTTTTT. Its translation: CASSQVGAGTGELFF. The chain uses TRBV4-2 and TRBJ2-2; tentatively, D is TRBD1 or TRBD2 (5 bases each). Germline-derived CDR1 and CDR2 are LGHNA and YNFKEQ. The CDR3 length is 15 residues. V lost 1 base, J lost 4 bases, and 10 bases lay in between.

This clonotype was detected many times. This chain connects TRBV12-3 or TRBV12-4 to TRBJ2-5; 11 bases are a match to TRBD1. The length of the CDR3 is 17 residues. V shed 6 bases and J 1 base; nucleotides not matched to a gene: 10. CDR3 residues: CASSDYTGTGGQETQYF. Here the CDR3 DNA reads TGTGCCAGCAGCGACTACACCGGGACAGGGGGCCAAGAGACCCAGTACTTC.

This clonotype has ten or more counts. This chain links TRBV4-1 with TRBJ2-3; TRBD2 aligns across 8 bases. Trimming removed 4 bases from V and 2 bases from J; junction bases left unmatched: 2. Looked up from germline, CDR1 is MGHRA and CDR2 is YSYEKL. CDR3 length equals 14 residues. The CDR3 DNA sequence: TGCGCCAGCAGCCGCGGGGGGTCCACAGATACGCAGTATTTT. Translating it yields CASSRGGSTDTQYF.

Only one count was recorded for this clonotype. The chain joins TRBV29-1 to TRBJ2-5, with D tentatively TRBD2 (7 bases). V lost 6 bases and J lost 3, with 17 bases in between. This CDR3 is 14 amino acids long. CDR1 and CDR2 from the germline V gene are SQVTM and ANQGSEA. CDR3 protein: CSVGARGGKETQYF. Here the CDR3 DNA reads TGCAGCGTGGGGGCAAGGGGAGGGAAAGAGACCCAGTACTTC.

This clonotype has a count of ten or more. The DNA of the CDR3 is TGTGCCAGCAGCTTAACATGGAGCGGACAAGAGACCCAGTACTTC. Amino acids: CASSLTWSGQETQYF. The chain links TRBV11-2 to TRBJ2-5, with a possible D match to TRBD2 (5 bases). Deletions cut 2 bases from V and 2 bases from J, with 12 bases between. From germline, CDR1 is SGHAT and CDR2 FQNNGV. The CDR3 sequence is 15 residues long.

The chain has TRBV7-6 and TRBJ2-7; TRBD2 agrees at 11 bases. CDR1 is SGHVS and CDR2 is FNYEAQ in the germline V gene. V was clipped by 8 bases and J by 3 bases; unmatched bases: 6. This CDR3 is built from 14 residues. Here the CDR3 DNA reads TGTGCCAGCGAATCCGGGACTAGCGGCTACGAGCAGTACTTC. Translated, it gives CASESGTSGYEQYF.

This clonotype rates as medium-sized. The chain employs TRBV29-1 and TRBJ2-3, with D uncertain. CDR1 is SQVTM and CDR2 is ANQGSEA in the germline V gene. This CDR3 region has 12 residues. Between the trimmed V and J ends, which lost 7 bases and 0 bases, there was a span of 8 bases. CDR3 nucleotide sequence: TGCAGCGGAAAGATGAGCACAGATACGCAGTATTTT. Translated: CSGKMSTDTQYF.

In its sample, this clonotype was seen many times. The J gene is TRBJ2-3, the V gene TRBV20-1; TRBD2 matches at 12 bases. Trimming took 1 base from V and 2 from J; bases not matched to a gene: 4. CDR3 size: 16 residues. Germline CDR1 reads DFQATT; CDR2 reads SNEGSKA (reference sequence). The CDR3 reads CSARGGLAGPTDTQYF. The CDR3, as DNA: TGCAGTGCTAGAGGCGGACTAGCGGGGCCCACAGATACGCAGTATTTT.

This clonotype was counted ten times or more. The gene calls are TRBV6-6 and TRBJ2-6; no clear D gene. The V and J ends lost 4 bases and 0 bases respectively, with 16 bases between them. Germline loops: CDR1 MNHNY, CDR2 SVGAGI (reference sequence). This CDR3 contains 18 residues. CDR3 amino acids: CASSFPGPRTSGANVLTF. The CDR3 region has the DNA TGTGCCAGCAGTTTTCCCGGACCCAGGACCTCTGGGGCCAACGTCCTGACTTTC.

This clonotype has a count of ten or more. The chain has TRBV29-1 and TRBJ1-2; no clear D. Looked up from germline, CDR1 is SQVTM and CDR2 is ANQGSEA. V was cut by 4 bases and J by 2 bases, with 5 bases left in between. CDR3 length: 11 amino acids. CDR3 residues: CSVGLNYGYTF. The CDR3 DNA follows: TGCAGCGTTGGACTGAACTATGGCTACACCTTC.

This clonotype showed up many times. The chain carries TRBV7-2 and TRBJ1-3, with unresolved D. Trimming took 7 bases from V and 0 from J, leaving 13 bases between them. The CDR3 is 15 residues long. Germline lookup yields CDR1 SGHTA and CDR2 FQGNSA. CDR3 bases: TGTGCCAGCACCGGTGTGGGTTTCTCTGGAAACACCATATATTTT. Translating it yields CASTGVGFSGNTIYF.

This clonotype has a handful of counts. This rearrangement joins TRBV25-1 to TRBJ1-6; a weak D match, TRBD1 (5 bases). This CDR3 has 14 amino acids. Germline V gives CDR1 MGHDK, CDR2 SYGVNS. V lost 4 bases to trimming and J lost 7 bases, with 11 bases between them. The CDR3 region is CASSARDRNSPLHF. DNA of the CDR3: TGTGCCAGCAGTGCCAGGGACCGAAATTCACCCCTCCACTTT.

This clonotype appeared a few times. This CDR3 is CASSEKIRDSTDTQYF. CDR3 sequence (DNA): TGTGCCAGCAGTGAAAAAATCCGGGACAGCACAGATACGCAGTATTTT. V is TRBV25-1 and J is TRBJ2-3; D might be TRBD1 or TRBD2, each matching 5 bases. V lost 2 bases and J lost 0, with 12 bases in between. Germline-derived CDR1 and CDR2 are MGHDK and SYGVNS. CDR3 length: 16 amino acids.

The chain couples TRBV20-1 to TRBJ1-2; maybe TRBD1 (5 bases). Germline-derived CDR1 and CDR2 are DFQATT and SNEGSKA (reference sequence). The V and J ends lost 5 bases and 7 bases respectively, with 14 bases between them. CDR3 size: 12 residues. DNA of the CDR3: TGCAGTGCTCGGGGGGGATCGAGTGGCTACACCTTC. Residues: CSARGGSSGYTF.

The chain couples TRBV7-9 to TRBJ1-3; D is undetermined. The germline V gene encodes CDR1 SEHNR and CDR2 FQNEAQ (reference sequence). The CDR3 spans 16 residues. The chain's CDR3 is CASEEGRKKSGNTIYF. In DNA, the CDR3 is TGTGCGAGCGAAGAGGGCAGGAAGAAGTCTGGAAACACCATATATTTT.

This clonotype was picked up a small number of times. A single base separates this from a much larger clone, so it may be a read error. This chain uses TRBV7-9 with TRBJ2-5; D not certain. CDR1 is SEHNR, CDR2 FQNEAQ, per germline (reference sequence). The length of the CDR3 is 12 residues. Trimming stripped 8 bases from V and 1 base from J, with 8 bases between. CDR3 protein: CASGPVQETQYF. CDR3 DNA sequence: TGTGCCAGCGGCCCGGTCCAAGAGACCCAGTACTTC. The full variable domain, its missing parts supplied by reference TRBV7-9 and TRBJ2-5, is DTGVSQNPRHKITKRGQNVTFRCDPISEHNRLYWYRQTLGQGPEFLTYFQNEAQLEKSRLLSDRFSAERPKGSFSTLEIQRTEQGDSAMYLCASGPVQETQYFGPGTRLLVL.

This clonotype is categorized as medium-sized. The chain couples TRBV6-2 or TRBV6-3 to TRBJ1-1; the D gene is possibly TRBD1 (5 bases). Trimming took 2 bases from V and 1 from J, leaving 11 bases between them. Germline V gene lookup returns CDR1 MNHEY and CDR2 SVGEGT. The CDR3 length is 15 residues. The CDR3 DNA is TGTGCCAGCAGTTACAACCCCAGGGCGAACACTGAAGCTTTCTTT. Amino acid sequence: CASSYNPRANTEAFF.

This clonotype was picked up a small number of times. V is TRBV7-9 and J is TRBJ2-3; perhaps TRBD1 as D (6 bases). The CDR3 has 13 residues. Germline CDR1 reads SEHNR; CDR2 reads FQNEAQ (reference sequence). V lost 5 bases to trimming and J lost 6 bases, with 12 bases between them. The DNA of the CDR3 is TGTGCCAGCAGCCCGAGGGGGATCGATACGCAGTATTTT. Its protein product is CASSPRGIDTQYF.

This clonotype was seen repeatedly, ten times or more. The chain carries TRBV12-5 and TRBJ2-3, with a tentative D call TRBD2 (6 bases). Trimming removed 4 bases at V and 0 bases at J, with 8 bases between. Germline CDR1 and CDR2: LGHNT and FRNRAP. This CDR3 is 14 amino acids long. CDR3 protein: CASGWRESTDTQYF. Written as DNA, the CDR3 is TGTGCTAGTGGTTGGAGGGAGAGCACAGATACGCAGTATTTT.

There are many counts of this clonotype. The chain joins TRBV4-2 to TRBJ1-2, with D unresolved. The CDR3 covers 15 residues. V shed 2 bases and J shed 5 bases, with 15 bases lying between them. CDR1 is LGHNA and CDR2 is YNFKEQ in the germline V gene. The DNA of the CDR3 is TGTGCCAGCAGCCAACCGAGCGGAGGTGGATATGGCTACACCTTC. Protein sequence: CASSQPSGGGYGYTF.

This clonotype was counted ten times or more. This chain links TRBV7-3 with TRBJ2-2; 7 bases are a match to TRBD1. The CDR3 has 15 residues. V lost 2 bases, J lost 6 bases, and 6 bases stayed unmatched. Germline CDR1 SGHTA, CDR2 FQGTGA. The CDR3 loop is CASSLQSGGPGELFF. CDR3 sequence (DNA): TGTGCCAGCAGCTTACAGTCAGGGGGTCCCGGGGAGCTGTTTTTT.

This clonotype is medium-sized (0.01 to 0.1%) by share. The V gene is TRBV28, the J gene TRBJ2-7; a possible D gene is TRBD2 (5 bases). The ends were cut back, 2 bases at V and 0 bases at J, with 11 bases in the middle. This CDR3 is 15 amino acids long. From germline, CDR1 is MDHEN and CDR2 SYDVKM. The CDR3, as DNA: TGTGCCAGCAGTTTACCGGTAGGGAGCTCCTACGAGCAGTACTTC. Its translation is CASSLPVGSSYEQYF.

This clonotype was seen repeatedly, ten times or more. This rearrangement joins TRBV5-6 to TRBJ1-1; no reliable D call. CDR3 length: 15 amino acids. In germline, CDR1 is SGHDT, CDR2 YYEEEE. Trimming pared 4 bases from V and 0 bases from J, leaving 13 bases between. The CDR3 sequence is CASSPPIGLNTEAFF. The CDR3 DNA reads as TGTGCCAGCAGCCCCCCTATCGGCCTGAACACTGAAGCTTTCTTT.

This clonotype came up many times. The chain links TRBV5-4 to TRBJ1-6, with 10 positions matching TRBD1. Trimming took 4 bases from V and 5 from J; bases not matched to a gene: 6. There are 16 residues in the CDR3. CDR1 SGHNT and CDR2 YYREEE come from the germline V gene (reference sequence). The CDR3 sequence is CASSPTGGRNNSPLHF. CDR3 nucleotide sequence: TGTGCCAGCAGCCCGACAGGGGGCAGAAATAATTCACCCCTCCACTTT.